This T cell receptor beta chain emerged from a study of blood T cell repertoires in COVID-19. Study background: The samples span acute and convalescent COVID-19 from the United States, Italy and Spain.

Methods used by the authors: Quantification of nucleated cells was approximated via reference gene primer amplification. The assay was immunoSEQ multiplex PCR, and TCRdb's table has in-frame clones only and misses some. That table supplies the V and J calls and clone size; D and trimming were determined from the DNA. The sample includes about 200,000 clones, more than 75% of them seen just once. Germline CDR1 is SEHNR and CDR2 is FQNEAQ (reference sequence). The ends lost 1 base at V and 4 bases at J; junction bases unmatched: 5. The CDR3 sequence is 15 residues long. Specimen: peripheral blood. The chain carries TRBV7-9 and TRBJ1-1; TRBD1 matches at 8 bases. The TCR comes from a human donor in a cohort sampled during active COVID-19. DNA of the CDR3: TGTGCCAGCAGCTTAGGCGGACAGGGCGGCACTGAAGCTTTCTTT. Its translation: CASSLGGQGGTEAFF.